This T cell receptor beta chain was sequenced for a study of T-cell reconstitution after alpha-beta-depleted transplantation in children. CDR1 is SNHLY, CDR2 FYNNEI, per germline. The CDR3 is 19 residues long. Trimming took 8 bases from V and 8 from J; bases not matched to a gene: 21. A library of TCRbeta sequences, prepared with unique molecular identifiers, was generated. TCRdb re-analysed the PCR reads in MiXCR, keeping a single row per CDR3 protein. Altogether about 410,000 distinct CDR3 sequences are present, about a fifth being singletons, with the ten largest covering about 3.8%. In regard to this clonotype: A much larger clone differs from this one at a single base, so this may be a read error.

The TCR originated in a human donor who donated a stem cell graft to a child with acute myeloid leukemia. The chain links TRBV2 to TRBJ2-1, with TRBD2 matching 13 bases. Sequencing was performed on PBMCs from the stem cell graft donor, taken from the stem cell graft. As DNA, the CDR3 is TGTGCCAGCTTCTTTAGTGGTGGGGGGGGACTAGCGGGAAAGTATGAGCAGTTCTTC. It translates to CASFFSGGGGLAGKYEQFF.